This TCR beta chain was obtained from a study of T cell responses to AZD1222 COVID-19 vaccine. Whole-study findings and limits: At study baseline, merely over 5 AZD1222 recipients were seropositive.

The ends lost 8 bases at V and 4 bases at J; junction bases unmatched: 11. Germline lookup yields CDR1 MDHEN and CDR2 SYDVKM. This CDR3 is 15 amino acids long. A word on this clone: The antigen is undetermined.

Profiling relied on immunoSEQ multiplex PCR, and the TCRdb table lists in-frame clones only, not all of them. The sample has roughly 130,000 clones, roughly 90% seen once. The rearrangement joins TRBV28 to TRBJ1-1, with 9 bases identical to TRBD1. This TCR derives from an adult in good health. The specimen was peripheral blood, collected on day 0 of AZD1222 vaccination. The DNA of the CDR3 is TGTGCCAGCTCTCCCCCGGGACAGGGCTCCACTGAAGCTTTCTTT. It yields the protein CASSPPGQGSTEAFF.